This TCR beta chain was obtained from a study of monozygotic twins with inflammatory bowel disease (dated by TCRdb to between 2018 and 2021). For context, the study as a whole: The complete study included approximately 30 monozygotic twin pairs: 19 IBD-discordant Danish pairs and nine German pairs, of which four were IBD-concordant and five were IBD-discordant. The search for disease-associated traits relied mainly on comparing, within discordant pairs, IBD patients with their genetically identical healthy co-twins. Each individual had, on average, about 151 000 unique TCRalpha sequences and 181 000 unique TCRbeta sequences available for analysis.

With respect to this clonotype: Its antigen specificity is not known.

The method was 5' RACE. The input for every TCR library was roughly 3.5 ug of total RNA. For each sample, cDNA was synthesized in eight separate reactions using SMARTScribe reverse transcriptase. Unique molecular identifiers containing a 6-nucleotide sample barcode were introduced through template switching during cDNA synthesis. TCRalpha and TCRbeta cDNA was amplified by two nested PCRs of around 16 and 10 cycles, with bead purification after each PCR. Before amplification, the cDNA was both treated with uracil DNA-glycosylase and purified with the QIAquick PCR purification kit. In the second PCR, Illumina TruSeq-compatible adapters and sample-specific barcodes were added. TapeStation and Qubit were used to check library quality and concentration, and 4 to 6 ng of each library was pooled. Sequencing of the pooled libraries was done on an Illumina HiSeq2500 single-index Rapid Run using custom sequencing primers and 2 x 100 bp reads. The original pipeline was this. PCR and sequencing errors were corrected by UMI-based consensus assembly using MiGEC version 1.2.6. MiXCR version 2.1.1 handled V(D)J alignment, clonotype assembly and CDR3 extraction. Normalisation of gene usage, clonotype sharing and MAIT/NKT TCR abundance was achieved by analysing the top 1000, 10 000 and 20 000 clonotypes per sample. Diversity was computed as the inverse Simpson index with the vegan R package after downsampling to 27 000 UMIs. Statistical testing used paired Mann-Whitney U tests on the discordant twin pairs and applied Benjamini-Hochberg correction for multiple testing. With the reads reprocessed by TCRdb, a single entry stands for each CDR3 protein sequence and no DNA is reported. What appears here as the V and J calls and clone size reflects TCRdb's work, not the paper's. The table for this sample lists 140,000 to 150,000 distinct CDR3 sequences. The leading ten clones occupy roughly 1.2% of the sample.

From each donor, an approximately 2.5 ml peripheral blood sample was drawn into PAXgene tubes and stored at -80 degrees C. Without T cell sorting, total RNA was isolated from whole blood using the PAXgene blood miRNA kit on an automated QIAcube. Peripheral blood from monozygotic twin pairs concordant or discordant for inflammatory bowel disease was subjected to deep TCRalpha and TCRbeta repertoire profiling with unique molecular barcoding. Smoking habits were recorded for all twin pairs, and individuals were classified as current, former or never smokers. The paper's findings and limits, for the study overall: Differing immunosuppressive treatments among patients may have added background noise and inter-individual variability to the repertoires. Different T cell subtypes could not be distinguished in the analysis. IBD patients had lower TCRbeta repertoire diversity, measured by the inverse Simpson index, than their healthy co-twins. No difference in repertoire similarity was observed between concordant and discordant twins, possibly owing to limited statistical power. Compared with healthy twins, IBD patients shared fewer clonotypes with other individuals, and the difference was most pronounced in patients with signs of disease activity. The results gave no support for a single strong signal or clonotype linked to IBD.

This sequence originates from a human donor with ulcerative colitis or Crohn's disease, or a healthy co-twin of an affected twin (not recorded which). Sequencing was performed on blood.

CDR3 region: CASSQEGDRVSYEQYF. This chain is built from TRBV4-3 and TRBJ2-7; the TRBD1 assignment by TCRdb is unverifiable without DNA. The germline V gene gives CDR1 as LGHNA and CDR2 as YSLEER. There are 16 amino acids in the CDR3, from cysteine to phenylalanine inclusive. The DNA is unrecorded.